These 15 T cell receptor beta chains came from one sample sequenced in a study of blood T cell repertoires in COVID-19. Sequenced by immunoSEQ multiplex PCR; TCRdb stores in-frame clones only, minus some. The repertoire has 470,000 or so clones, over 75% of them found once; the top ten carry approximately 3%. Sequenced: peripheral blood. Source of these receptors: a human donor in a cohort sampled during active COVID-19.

The CDR3 loop is CASSPQTGGGTEAFF. CDR3 DNA: TGTGCCAGCAGCCCCCAGACAGGGGGGGGGACTGAAGCTTTCTTT. V is TRBV9 and J is TRBJ1-1; 9 bases match TRBD1. The CDR3 consists of 15 residues. Germline values: CDR1 SGDLS, CDR2 YYNGEE. After removal of 4 bases from V and 5 bases from J, the junction contained 9 bases not matched to a gene.

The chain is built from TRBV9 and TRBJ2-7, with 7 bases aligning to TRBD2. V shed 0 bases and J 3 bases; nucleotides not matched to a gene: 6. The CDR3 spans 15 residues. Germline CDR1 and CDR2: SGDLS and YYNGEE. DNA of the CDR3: TGTGCCAGCAGCGTAGGAGGACTAGGAGACTACGAGCAGTACTTC. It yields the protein CASSVGGLGDYEQYF.

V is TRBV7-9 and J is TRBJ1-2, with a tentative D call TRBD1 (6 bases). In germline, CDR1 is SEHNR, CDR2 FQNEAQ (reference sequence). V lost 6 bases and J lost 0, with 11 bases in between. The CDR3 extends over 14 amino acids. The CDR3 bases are TGTGCCAGCAGAGTGGACAGTTCTAACTATGGCTACACCTTC. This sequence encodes CASRVDSSNYGYTF.

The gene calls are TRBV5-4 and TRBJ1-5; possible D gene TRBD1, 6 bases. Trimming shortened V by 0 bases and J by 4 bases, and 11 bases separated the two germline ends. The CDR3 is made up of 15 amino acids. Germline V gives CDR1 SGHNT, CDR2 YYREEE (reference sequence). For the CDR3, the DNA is TGTGCCAGCAGCTTGGGCGGGGGCCAGAATCAGCCCCAGCATTTT. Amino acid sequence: CASSLGGGQNQPQHF.

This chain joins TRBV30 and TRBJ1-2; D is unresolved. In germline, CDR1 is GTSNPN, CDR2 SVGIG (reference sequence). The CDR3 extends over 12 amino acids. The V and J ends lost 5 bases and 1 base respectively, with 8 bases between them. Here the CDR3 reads CAWGRGNYGYTF. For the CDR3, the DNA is TGTGCCTGGGGGCGCGGTAACTATGGCTACACCTTC.

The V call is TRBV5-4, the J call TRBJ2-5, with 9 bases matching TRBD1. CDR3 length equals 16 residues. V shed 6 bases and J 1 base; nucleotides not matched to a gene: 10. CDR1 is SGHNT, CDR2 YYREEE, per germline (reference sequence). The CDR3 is CASTLGGQGVQETQYF. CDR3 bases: TGTGCCAGCACCCTAGGGGGACAGGGCGTCCAAGAGACCCAGTACTTC.

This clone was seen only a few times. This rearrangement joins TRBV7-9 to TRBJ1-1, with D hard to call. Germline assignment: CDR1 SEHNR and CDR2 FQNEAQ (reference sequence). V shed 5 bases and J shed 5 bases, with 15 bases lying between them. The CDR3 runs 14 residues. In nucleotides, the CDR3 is TGTGCCAGCAGCGACAATCCAGGAGGGACTGAAGCTTTCTTT. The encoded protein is CASSDNPGGTEAFF.

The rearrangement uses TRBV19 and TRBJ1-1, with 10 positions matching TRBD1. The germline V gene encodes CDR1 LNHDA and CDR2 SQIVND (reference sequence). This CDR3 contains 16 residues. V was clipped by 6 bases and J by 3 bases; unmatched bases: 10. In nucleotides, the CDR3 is TGTGCCAGTAGAGCCGGGACAGGGGATAGGGACACTGAAGCTTTCTTT. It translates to CASRAGTGDRDTEAFF.

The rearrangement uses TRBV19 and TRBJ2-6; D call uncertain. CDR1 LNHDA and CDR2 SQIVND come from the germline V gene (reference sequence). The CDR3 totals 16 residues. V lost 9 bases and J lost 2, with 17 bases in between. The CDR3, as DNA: TGTGCCAGCAACCAACAAGGAGTACCTGGGGCCAACGTCCTGACTTTC. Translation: CASNQQGVPGANVLTF.

The CDR3 region is CASSVVMGALTDTQYF. CDR3 nucleotide sequence: TGTGCCAGCAGCGTAGTTATGGGGGCTCTCACAGATACGCAGTATTTT. This sequence joins TRBV9 and TRBJ2-3, with D possibly TRBD1 on 6 matching bases. With 0 bases removed from V and 2 bases from J, the gap between germline ends came to 13 bases. The length of the CDR3 is 16 residues. Germline CDR1 is SGDLS and CDR2 is YYNGEE.

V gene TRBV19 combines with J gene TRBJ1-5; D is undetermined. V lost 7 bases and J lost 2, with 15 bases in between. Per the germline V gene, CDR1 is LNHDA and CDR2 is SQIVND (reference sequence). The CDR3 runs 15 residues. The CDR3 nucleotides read TGTGCCAGTACCCTAAGCGGTTGGGGCAATCAGCCCCAGCATTTT. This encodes CASTLSGWGNQPQHF.

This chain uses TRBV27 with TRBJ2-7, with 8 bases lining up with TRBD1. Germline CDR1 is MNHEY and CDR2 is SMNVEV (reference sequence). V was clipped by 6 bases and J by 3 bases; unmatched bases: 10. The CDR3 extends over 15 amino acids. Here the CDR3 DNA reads TGTGCCAGCAGCGACCGGGGCAGGGGGCTCTACGAGCAGTACTTC. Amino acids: CASSDRGRGLYEQYF.

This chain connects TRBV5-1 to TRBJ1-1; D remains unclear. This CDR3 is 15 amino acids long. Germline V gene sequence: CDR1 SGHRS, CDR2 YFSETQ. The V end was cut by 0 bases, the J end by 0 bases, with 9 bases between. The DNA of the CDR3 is TGCGCCAGCAGCTTGGAAGTGGCGGTGAACACTGAAGCTTTCTTT. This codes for CASSLEVAVNTEAFF. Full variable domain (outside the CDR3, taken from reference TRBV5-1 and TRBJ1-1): KAGVTQTPRYLIKTRGQQVTLSCSPISGHRSVSWYQQTPGQGLQFLFEYFSETQRNKGNFPGRFSGRQFSNSRSEMNVSTLELGDSALYLCASSLEVAVNTEAFFGQGTRLTVV.

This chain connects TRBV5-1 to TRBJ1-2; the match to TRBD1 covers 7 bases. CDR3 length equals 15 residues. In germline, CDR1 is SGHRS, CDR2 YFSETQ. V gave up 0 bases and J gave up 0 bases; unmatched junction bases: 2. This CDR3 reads CASSLGDRANYGYTF. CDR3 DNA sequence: TGCGCCAGCAGCTTGGGAGACAGGGCTAACTATGGCTACACCTTC.

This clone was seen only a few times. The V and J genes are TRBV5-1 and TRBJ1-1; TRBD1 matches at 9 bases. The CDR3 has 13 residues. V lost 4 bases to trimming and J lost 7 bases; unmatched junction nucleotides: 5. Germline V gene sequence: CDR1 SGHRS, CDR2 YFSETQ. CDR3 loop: CASSAGTGFEAFF. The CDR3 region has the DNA TGCGCCAGCAGCGCCGGGACAGGGTTTGAAGCTTTCTTT.